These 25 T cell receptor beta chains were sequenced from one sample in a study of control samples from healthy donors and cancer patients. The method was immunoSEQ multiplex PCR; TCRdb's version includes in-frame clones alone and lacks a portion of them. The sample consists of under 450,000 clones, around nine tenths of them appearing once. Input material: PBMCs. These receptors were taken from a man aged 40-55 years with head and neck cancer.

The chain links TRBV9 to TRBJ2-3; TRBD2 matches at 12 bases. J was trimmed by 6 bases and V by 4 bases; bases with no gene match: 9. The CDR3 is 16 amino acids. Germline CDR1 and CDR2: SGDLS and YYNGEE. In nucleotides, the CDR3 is TGTGCCAGCAGCCCAGGGACTAGCGGGTTCTCGGATACGCAGTATTTT. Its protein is CASSPGTSGFSDTQYF.

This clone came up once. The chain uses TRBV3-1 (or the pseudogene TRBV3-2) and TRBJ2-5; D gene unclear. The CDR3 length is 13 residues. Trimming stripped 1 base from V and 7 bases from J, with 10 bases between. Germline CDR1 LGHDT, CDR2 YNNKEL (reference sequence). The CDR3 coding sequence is TGTGCCAGCAGCCAAGGGACCGAAGGGACCCAGTACTTC. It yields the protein CASSQGTEGTQYF.

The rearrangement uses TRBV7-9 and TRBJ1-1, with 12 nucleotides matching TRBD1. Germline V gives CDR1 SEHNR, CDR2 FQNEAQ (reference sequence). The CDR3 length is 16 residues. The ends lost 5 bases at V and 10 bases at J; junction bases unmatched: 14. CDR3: CASSEKGTGGSLLAFF. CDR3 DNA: TGTGCCAGCAGCGAAAAAGGGACAGGGGGCTCTTTACTAGCTTTCTTT.

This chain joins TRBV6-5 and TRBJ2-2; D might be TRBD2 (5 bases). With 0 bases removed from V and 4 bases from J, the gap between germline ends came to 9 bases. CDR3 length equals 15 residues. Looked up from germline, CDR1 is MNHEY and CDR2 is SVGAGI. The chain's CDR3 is CASSYSGLATGELFF. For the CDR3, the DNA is TGTGCCAGCAGTTACTCTGGCCTAGCCACCGGGGAGCTGTTTTTT.

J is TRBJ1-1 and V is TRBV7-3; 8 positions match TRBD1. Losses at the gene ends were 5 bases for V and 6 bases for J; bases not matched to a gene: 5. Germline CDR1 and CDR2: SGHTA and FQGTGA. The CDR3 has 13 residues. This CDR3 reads CASSSLGQAEAFF. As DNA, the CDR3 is TGTGCCAGCAGCAGCCTGGGACAGGCTGAAGCTTTCTTT.

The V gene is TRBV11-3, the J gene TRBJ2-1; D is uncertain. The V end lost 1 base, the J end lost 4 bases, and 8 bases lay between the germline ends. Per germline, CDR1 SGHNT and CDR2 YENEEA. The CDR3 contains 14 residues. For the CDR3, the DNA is TGTGCCAGCAGCTTAGCCGACCAATACAATGAGCAGTTCTTC. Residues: CASSLADQYNEQFF.

CDR3 coding DNA: TGTGCCAGCAGCTTAGCAGGACAGGGACAGAGGACCTTC. It codes for CASSLAGQGQRTF. V gene TRBV11-2 combines with J gene TRBJ1-2; 8 bases align to TRBD1. V shed 1 base, J shed 14 bases, and the junction held 9 bases outside the gene matches. The length of the CDR3 is 13 residues. Germline assignment: CDR1 SGHAT and CDR2 FQNNGV.

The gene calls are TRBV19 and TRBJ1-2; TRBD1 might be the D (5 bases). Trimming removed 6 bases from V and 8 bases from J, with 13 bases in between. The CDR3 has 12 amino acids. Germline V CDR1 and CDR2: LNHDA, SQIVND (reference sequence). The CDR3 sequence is CASRGREGGYTF. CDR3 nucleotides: TGTGCCAGTAGAGGCAGGGAAGGCGGCTACACCTTC.

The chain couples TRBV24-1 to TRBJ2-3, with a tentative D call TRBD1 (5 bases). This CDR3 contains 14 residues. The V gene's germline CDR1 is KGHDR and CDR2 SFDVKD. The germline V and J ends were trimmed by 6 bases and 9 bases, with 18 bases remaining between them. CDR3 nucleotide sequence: TGTGCCACCAGTCTGACAGCAGTCAAAGAGACGCAGTATTTT. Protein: CATSLTAVKETQYF.

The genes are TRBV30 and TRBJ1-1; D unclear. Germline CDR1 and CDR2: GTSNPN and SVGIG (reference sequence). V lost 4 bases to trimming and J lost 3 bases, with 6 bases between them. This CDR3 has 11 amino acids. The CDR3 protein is CAWTGYTEAFF. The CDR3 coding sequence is TGTGCCTGGACCGGGTACACTGAAGCTTTCTTT.

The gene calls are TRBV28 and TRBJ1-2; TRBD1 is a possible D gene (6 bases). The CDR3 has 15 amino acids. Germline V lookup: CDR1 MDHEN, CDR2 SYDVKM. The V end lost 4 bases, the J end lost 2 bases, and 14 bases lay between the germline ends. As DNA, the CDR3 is TGTGCCAGCAGTTACACCCTCAGGGGCAACTATGGCTACACCTTC. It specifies CASSYTLRGNYGYTF.

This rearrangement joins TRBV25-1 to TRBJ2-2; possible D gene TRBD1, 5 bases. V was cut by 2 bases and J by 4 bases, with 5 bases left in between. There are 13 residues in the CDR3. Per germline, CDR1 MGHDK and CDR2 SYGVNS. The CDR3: CASSERGTGELFF. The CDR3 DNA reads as TGTGCCAGCAGTGAAAGGGGCACCGGGGAGCTGTTTTTT.

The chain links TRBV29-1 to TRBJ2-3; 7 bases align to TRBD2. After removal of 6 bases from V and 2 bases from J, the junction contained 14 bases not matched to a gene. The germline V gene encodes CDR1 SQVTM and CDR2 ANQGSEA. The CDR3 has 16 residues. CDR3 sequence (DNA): TGCAGCGTGGCCGGGACTACCAGCCCCCTCACAGATACGCAGTATTTT. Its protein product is CSVAGTTSPLTDTQYF.

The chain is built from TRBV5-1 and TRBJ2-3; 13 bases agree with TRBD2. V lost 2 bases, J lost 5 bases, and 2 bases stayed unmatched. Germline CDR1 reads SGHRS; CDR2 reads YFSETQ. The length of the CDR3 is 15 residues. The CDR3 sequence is CASSLLAGGRDTQYF. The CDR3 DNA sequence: TGCGCCAGCAGCTTACTAGCGGGGGGGCGAGATACGCAGTATTTT.

The CDR3 DNA reads TGTGCCAGCAGCCCCATGGCTACAGGGGAGCAGTTCTTC. Protein product: CASSPMATGEQFF. This sequence joins TRBV11-3 and TRBJ2-1; D possibly corresponds to TRBD1 (6 bases). The CDR3 contains 13 residues. V lost 5 bases and J lost 10, with 15 bases in between. The germline CDR1 and CDR2 sequences are SGHNT and YENEEA.

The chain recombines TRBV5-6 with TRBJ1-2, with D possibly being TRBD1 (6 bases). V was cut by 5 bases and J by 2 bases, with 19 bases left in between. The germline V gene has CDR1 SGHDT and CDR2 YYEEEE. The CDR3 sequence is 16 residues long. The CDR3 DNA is TGTGCCAGCAGGTGGGGGCACACAGGGCTCAACTATGGCTACACCTTC. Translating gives CASRWGHTGLNYGYTF.

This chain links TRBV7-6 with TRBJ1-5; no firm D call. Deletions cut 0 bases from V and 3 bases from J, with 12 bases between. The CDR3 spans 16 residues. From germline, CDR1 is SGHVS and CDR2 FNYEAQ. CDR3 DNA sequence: TGTGCCAGCAGCTTAGCGGCAGACGGCTTCAATCAGCCCCAGCATTTT. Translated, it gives CASSLAADGFNQPQHF.

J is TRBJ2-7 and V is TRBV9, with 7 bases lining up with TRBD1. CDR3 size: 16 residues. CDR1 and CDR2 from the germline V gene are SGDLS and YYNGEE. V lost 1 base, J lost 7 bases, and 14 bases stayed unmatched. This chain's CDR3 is CASSVNPGQASDEQYF. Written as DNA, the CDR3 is TGTGCCAGCAGCGTAAACCCCGGACAGGCCTCCGATGAGCAGTACTTC.

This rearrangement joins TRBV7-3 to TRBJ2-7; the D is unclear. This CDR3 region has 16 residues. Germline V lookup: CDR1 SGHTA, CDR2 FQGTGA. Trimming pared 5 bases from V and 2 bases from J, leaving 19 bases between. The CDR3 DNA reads TGTGCCAGCAGCCCACTAATACCTGGGCTAACCTACGAGCAGTACTTC. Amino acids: CASSPLIPGLTYEQYF.

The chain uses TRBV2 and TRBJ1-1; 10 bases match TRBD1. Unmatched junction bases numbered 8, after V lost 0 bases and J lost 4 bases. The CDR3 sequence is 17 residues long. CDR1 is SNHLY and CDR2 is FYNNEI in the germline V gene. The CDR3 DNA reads TGTGCCAGCAGTGAAGCCGACAGGGGGCCGCGGGGCACTGAAGCTTTCTTT. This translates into CASSEADRGPRGTEAFF.

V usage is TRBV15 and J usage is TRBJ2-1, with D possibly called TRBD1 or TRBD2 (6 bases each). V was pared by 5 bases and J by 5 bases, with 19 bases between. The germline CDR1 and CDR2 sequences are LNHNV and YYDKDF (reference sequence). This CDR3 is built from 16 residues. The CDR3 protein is CATSAAGGASDNEQFF. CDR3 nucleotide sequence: TGTGCCACCAGCGCCGCCGGGGGCGCGTCGGACAATGAGCAGTTCTTC.

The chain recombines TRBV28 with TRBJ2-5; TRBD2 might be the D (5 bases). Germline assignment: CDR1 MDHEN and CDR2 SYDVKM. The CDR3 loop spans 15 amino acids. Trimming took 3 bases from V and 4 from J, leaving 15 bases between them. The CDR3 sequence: CASSFPGLEGETQYF. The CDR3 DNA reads TGTGCCAGCAGTTTTCCGGGTCTTGAGGGAGAGACCCAGTACTTC. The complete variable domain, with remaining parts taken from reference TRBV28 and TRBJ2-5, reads DVKVTQSSRYLVKRTGEKVFLECVQDMDHENMFWYRQDPGLGLRLIYFSYDVKMKEKGDIPEGYSVSREKKERFSLILESASTNQTSMYLCASSFPGLEGETQYFGPGTRLLVL.

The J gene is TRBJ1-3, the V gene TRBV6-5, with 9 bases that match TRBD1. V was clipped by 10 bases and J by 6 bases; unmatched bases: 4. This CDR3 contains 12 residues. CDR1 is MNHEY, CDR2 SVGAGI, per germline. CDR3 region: CATRTGANTIYF. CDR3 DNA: TGTGCCACCCGGACAGGGGCAAACACCATATATTTT.

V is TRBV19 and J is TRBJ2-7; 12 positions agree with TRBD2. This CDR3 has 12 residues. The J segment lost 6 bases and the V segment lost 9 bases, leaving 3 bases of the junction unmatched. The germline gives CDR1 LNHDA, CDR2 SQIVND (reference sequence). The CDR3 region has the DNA TGTGCCAGCGGACTAGCGGGATCCGAGCAGTACTTC. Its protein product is CASGLAGSEQYF.

The CDR3 nucleotides read TGTGCCACCAGTGAGGGAGGGACTGAGGGGGGCAACAATGAGCAGTTCTTC. As protein: CATSEGGTEGGNNEQFF. The chain couples TRBV24-1 to TRBJ2-1; possible D gene TRBD2, 7 bases. The CDR3 has 17 amino acids. V lost 4 bases, J lost 5 bases, and 20 bases lay in between. Germline values: CDR1 KGHDR, CDR2 SFDVKD.